This entry lists 2 T cell receptor beta chains sequenced from one sample in a study of response to subunit inactivated influenza vaccine. MiXCR was run by TCRdb on the RT-PCR reads, yielding one entry per CDR3 protein. This table has 560,000 or so distinct CDR3 sequences, less than 8% appearing once. Material: PBMCs from blood, obtained less than 30 months after vaccination. Receptors were obtained from a man aged 50 to 75 who received an inactivated influenza vaccine.

The chain combines TRBV7-2 with TRBJ1-1, with a tentative D call TRBD1 (6 bases). Germline loops: CDR1 SGHTA, CDR2 FQGNSA. The V end lost 2 bases, the J end lost 3 bases, and 13 bases lay between the germline ends. The CDR3 is made up of 15 amino acids. The CDR3 nucleotides read TGTGCCAGCAGCTTAACCATACAGGGACACACTGAAGCTTTCTTT. Its protein product is CASSLTIQGHTEAFF.

This clonotype was recorded a few times. This chain connects TRBV5-1 to TRBJ2-5, with TRBD2 identical over 11 bases. Trimming cost V 5 bases and J 3 bases; bases outside gene matches: 6. The CDR3 contains 15 residues. Looked up from germline, CDR1 is SGHRS and CDR2 is YFSETQ. The CDR3 DNA reads as TGCGCCAGCAGACTAGCGGGGGCCCGAGAAGAGACCCAGTACTTC. Translation gives CASRLAGAREETQYF.